This TCR beta chain was captured in a study of tumor-infiltrating lymphocytes in oesophageal squamous cell carcinoma. This clonotype was observed at least ten times. TCRdb re-called the PCR reads with MiXCR, one entry per CDR3 protein. The data hold under 15,000 distinct CDR3 sequences, with roughly 50% observed a single time. The TCR was taken from a male donor with esophageal squamous cell carcinoma. Material for sequencing was esophageal tumor tissue.

The CDR3 is CASNPTGGGGDTEAFF. DNA for the CDR3: TGTGCCAGCAACCCCACAGGGGGCGGTGGGGACACTGAAGCTTTCTTT. The gene calls are TRBV7-9 and TRBJ1-1, with 9 bases that match TRBD1. The CDR3 covers 16 residues. V lost 7 bases, J lost 3 bases, and 12 bases stayed unmatched. CDR1 SEHNR and CDR2 FQNEAQ come from the germline V gene (reference sequence).